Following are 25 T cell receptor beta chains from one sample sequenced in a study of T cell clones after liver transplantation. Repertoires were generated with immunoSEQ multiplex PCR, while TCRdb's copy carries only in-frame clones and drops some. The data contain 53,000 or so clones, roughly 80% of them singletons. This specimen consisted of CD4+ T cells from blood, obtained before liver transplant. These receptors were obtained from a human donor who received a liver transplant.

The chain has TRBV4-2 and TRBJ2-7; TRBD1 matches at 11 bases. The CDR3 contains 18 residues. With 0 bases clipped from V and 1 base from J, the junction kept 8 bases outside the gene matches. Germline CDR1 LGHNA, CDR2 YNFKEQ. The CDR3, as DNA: TGTGCCAGCAGCCAAGAACCATTCGGGACAGGGGGTTCCTACGAGCAGTACTTC. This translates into CASSQEPFGTGGSYEQYF.

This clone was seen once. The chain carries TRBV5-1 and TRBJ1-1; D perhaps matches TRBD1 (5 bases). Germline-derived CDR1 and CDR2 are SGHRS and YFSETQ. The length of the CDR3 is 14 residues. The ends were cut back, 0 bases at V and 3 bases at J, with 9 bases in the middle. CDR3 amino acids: CASSLGRVYTEAFF. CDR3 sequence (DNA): TGCGCCAGCAGCTTGGGCAGGGTGTACACTGAAGCTTTCTTT.

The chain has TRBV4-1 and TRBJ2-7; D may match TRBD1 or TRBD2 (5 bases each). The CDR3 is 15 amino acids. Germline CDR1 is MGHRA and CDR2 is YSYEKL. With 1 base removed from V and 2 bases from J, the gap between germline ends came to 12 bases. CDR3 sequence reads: CASSQGARDPYEQYF. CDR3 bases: TGCGCCAGCAGCCAAGGGGCGAGGGACCCCTACGAGCAGTACTTC.

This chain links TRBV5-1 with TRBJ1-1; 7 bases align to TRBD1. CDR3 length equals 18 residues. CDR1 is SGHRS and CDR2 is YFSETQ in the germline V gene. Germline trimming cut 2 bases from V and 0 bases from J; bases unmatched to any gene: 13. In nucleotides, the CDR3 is TGCGCCAGCAGCTTTTCAGCTGCCGGGACAGAGATGAACACTGAAGCTTTCTTT. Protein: CASSFSAAGTEMNTEAFF.

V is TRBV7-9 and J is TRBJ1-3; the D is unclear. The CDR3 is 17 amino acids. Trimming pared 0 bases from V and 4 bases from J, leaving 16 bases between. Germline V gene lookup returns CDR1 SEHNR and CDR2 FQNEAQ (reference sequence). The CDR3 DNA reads TGTGCCAGCAGCTTAGCGAGTGGTAGGACTGGCGGAAACACCATATATTTT. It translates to CASSLASGRTGGNTIYF. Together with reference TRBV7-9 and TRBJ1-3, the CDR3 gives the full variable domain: DTGVSQNPRHKITKRGQNVTFRCDPISEHNRLYWYRQTLGQGPEFLTYFQNEAQLEKSRLLSDRFSAERPKGSFSTLEIQRTEQGDSAMYLCASSLASGRTGGNTIYFGEGSWLTVV.

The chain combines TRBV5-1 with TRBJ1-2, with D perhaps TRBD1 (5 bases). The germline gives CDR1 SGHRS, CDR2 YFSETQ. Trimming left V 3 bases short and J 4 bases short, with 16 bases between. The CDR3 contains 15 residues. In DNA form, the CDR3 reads TGCGCCAGCAGCTCTGACAGCCAGATGGTCTATGGCTACACCTTC. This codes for CASSSDSQMVYGYTF.

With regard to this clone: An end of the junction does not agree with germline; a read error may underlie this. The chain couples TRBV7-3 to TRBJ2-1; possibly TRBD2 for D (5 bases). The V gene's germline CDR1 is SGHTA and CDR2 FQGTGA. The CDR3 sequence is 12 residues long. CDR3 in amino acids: CASSLNGLRRIF. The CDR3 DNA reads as TGTGCCAGCAGCTTAAATGGGTTACGGAGGATCTTC. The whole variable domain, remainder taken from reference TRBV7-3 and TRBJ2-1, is GAGVSQTPSNKVTEKGKYVELRCDPISGHTALYWYRQSLGQGPEFLIYFQGTGAADDSGLPNDRFFAVRPEGSVSTLKIQRTERGDSAVYLCASSLNGLRRIFGPGTRLTVL.

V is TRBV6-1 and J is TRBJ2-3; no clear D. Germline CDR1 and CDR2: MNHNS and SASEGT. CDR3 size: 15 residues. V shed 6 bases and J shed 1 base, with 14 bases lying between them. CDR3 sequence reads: CASRTGSGGTDTQYF. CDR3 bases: TGTGCCAGCAGGACGGGCAGTGGAGGCACAGATACGCAGTATTTT.

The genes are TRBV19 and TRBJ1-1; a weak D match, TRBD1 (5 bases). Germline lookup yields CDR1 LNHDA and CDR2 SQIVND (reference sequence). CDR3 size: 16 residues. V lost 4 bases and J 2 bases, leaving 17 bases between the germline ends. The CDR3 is CASSRGGRGTNTEAFF. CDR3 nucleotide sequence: TGTGCCAGTAGTAGGGGGGGTCGGGGGACCAACACTGAAGCTTTCTTT.

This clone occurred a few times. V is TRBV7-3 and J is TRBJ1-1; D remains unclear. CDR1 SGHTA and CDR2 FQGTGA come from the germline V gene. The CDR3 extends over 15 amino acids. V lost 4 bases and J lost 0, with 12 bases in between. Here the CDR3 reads CASSSPVDMNTEAFF. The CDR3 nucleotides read TGTGCCAGCAGCTCTCCTGTAGATATGAACACTGAAGCTTTCTTT. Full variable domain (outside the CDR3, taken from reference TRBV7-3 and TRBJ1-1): GAGVSQTPSNKVTEKGKYVELRCDPISGHTALYWYRQSLGQGPEFLIYFQGTGAADDSGLPNDRFFAVRPEGSVSTLKIQRTERGDSAVYLCASSSPVDMNTEAFFGQGTRLTVV.

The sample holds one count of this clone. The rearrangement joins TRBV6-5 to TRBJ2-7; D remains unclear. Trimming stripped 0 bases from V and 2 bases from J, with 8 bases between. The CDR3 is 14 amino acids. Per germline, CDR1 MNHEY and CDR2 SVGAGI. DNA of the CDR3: TGTGCCAGCAGTTACTCGACAATCCCCTACGAGCAGTACTTC. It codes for CASSYSTIPYEQYF.

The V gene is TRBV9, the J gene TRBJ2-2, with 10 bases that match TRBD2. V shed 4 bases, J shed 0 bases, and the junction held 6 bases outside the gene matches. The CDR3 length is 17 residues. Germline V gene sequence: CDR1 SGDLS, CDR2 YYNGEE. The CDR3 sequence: CASSPETSGSNTGELFF. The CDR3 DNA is TGTGCCAGCAGCCCCGAGACTAGCGGGTCGAACACCGGGGAGCTGTTTTTT.

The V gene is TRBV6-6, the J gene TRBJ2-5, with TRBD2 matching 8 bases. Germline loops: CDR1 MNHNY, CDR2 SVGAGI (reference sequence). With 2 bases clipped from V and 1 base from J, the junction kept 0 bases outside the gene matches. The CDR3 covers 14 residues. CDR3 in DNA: TGTGCCAGCAGTTACGGGACTAGCCAAGAGACCCAGTACTTC. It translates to CASSYGTSQETQYF.

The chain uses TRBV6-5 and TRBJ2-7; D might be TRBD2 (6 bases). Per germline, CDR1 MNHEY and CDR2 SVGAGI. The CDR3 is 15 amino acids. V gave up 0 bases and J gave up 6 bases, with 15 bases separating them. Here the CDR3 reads CASSYSLRGGVEQYF. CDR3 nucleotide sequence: TGTGCCAGCAGTTACTCTCTAAGGGGAGGTGTCGAGCAGTACTTC.

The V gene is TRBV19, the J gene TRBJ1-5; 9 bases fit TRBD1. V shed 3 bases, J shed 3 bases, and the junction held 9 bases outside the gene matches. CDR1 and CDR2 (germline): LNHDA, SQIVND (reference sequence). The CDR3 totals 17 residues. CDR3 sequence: CASSMTTGTGFNQPQHF. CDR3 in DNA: TGTGCCAGTAGTATGACCACCGGGACAGGGTTCAATCAGCCCCAGCATTTT.

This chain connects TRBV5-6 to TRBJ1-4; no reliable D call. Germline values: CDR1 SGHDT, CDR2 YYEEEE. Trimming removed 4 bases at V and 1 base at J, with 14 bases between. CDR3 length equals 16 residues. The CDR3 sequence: CASSPARVGTNEKLFF. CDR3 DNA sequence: TGTGCCAGCAGCCCGGCAAGGGTGGGAACTAATGAAAAACTGTTTTTT.

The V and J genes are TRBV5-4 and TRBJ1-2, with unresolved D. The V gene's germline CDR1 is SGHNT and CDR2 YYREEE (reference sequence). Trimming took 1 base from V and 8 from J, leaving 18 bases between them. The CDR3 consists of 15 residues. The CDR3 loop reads CASSLFVTASEGYTF. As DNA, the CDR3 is TGTGCCAGCAGCTTGTTTGTGACTGCCTCGGAGGGCTACACCTTC.

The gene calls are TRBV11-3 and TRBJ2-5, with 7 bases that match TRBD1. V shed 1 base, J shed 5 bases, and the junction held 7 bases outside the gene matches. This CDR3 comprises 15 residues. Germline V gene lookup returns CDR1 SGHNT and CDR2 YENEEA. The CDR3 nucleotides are TGTGCCAGCAGCTTAGGGACAGGCGTAGAGGAGACCCAGTACTTC. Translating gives CASSLGTGVEETQYF.

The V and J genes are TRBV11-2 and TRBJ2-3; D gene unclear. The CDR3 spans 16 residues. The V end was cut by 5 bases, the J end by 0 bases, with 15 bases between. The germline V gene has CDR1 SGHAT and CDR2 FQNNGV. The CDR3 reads CASSLGSQSSTDTQYF. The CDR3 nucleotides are TGTGCCAGCAGCCTGGGCTCGCAATCTAGCACAGATACGCAGTATTTT.

CDR3 DNA: TGTGCCAGCAGTGAAGTGGGAACCGGGGAGCTGTTTTTT. The encoded protein is CASSEVGTGELFF. The genes are TRBV25-1 and TRBJ2-2, with no clear D. Germline V gene data show CDR1 as MGHDK and CDR2 as SYGVNS. V lost 2 bases and J lost 5, with 6 bases in between. This CDR3 has 13 amino acids.

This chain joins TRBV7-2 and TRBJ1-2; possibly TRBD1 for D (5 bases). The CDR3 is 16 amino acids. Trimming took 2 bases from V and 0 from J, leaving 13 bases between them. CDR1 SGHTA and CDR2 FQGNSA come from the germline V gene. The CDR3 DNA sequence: TGTGCCAGCAGCTTAAGGGTCGACAGTTCTAACTATGGCTACACCTTC. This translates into CASSLRVDSSNYGYTF.

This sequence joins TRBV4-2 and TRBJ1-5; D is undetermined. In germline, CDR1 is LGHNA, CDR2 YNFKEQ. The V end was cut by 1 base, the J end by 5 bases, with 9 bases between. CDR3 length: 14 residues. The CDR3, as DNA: TGTGCCAGCAGCCAAGCAGGATACTATCAGCCCCAGCATTTT. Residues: CASSQAGYYQPQHF.

CDR3 nucleotide sequence: TGTGCCAGCAGCTTACTAGTCACAGATACGCAGTATTTT. Translated: CASSLLVTDTQYF. The chain recombines TRBV7-9 with TRBJ2-3; D gene ambiguous. Trimming took off 2 bases at V and 2 bases at J, with 5 bases between the two ends. The CDR3 spans 13 residues. The germline V gene encodes CDR1 SEHNR and CDR2 FQNEAQ (reference sequence).

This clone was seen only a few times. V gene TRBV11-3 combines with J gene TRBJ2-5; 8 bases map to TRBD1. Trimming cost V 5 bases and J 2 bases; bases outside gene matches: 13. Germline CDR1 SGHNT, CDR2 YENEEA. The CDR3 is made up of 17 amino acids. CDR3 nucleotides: TGTGCCAGCAGCGATAGCTACGGGACAGGTCTACAAGAGACCCAGTACTTC. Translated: CASSDSYGTGLQETQYF.

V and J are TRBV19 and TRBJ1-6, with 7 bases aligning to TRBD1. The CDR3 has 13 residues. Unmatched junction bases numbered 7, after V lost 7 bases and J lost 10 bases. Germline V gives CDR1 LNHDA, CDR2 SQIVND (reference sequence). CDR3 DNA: TGTGCCAGTAACGACAGGGAGGGATCACCCCTCCACTTT. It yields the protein CASNDREGSPLHF. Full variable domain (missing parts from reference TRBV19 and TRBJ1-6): DGGITQSPKYLFRKEGQNVTLSCEQNLNHDAMYWYRQDPGQGLRLIYYSQIVNDFQKGDIAEGYSVSREKKESFPLTVTSAQKNPTAFYLCASNDREGSPLHFGNGTRLTVT.